Below are 6 T cell receptor beta chains sequenced from a single sample in a study of control samples from healthy donors and cancer patients. Measured with immunoSEQ multiplex PCR; TCRdb has only the in-frame clones, and not every one. The table lists approximately 190,000 clones. Specimen: blood. The receptors here all came from a woman aged 25 to 39 in good health.

The chain is built from TRBV27 and TRBJ2-1; 7 positions match TRBD2. CDR3 length: 12 residues. CDR1 is MNHEY and CDR2 is SMNVEV in the germline V gene (reference sequence). V was clipped by 8 bases and J by 7 bases; unmatched bases: 5. This chain's CDR3 is CASGLGDNEQFF. In DNA form, the CDR3 reads TGTGCCAGCGGACTAGGAGATAATGAGCAGTTCTTC.

The chain uses TRBV28 and TRBJ1-1; D unresolved. The CDR3 loop spans 13 amino acids. Trimming pared 2 bases from V and 1 base from J, leaving 5 bases between. CDR1 MDHEN and CDR2 SYDVKM come from the germline V gene. The CDR3 DNA follows: TGTGCCAGCAGTTTAGTGGGGAACACTGAAGCTTTCTTT. This sequence encodes CASSLVGNTEAFF.

V and J are TRBV6-5 and TRBJ2-5, with D maybe TRBD2 (5 bases). The germline V and J ends were trimmed by 2 bases and 4 bases, with 8 bases remaining between them. Germline V lookup: CDR1 MNHEY, CDR2 SVGAGI. The CDR3 loop spans 13 amino acids. In DNA form, the CDR3 reads TGTGCCAGCAGTTACAACGGAGGAGAGACCCAGTACTTC. As protein: CASSYNGGETQYF.

This sequence joins TRBV12-3 or TRBV12-4 and TRBJ2-3; D unresolved. This CDR3 has 13 amino acids. The germline V and J ends were trimmed by 5 bases and 1 base, with 7 bases remaining between them. The CDR3 nucleotides read TGTGCCAGCAGTCGTAGCCGCACAGATACGCAGTATTTT. Translating it yields CASSRSRTDTQYF.

The rearrangement joins TRBV5-4 to TRBJ1-2; D gene unclear. This CDR3 spans 12 amino acids. Germline V gene sequence: CDR1 SGHNT, CDR2 YYREEE (reference sequence). V was trimmed by 5 bases and J by 7 bases, leaving 12 bases between them. The CDR3 sequence is CASSPRPGGYTF. In nucleotides, the CDR3 is TGTGCCAGCAGTCCAAGACCAGGTGGCTACACCTTC.

This chain uses TRBV7-2 with TRBJ2-5; D gene unclear. The germline gives CDR1 SGHTA, CDR2 FQGNSA. V was clipped by 4 bases and J by 4 bases, with 10 bases between them. The CDR3 spans 13 residues. The CDR3 protein is CASSSARLETQYF. In DNA, the CDR3 is TGTGCCAGCAGCTCGGCACGCCTAGAGACCCAGTACTTC.